A single sample gave rise to the 8 T cell receptor beta chains below, sequenced in a study of OX40 agonist ivuxolimab in advanced cancers. Receptor libraries were prepared by the immunoSEQ multiplex PCR assay. Drawn from immuneACCESS, this table holds only the in-frame rearrangements with V and J called that TCRdb kept. Clones are partly lost; checked studies trace under half to an unresolved V gene and leave the rest unexplained. The sample data list 50,000 or so clones, and about 90% of these were observed just once. 9.5% to 15% of the sample comes from the top ten. This specimen was CD4+ or CD8+ T cells sorted from blood, taken in a trial of the OX40 agonist ivuxolimab. The receptors derive from an adult with an advanced solid tumor such as melanoma, head and neck, liver or kidney cancer.

The J gene is TRBJ2-5, the V gene TRBV10-2; possible D gene TRBD2, 6 bases. This CDR3 has 15 amino acids. Trimming pared 0 bases from V and 6 bases from J, leaving 14 bases between. Germline CDR1 WSHSY, CDR2 SAAADI. DNA of the CDR3: TGCGCCAGCAGTGAGTCGGTGGGGGGAGAGAAGACCCAGTACTTC. Translating gives CASSESVGGEKTQYF.

This chain connects TRBV11-2 to TRBJ1-2; maybe TRBD1 (5 bases). The V gene lost 4 bases and the J gene lost 3 bases, with 15 bases spanning the gap. Per germline, CDR1 SGHAT and CDR2 FQNNGV. This CDR3 region has 15 residues. CDR3 sequence (DNA): TGTGCCAGCAGCTCCCCCAAGGGGCTCGACTATGGCTACACCTTC. It encodes CASSSPKGLDYGYTF.

This CDR3 reads CASSFSSGTGATIYF. The CDR3 bases are TGTGCCAGCAGCTTCTCCTCCGGGACAGGGGCGACCATATATTTT. The chain employs TRBV7-6 and TRBJ1-3; TRBD1 agrees at 10 bases. Germline values: CDR1 SGHVS, CDR2 FNYEAQ. CDR3 length: 15 amino acids. The V gene end was trimmed by 3 bases and the J gene end by 10 bases; junction bases not matched to a gene: 9.

The J gene is TRBJ2-7, the V gene TRBV27; D gene ambiguous. This CDR3 contains 13 residues. The germline gives CDR1 MNHEY, CDR2 SMNVEV (reference sequence). V was shortened by 2 bases and J by 3 bases, with 8 bases between the two germline ends. The CDR3 protein is CASSLTDSYEQYF. As DNA, the CDR3 is TGTGCCAGCAGTTTAACGGATAGCTACGAGCAGTACTTC.

The chain joins TRBV5-5 to TRBJ1-1; perhaps TRBD1 as D (5 bases). The V end was cut by 0 bases, the J end by 10 bases, with 13 bases between. The CDR3 length is 13 residues. The germline CDR1 and CDR2 sequences are SGHKS and YYEKEE (reference sequence). For the CDR3, the DNA is TGTGCCAGCAGCTTGGTTGGGGCTCCAGGAGCTTTCTTT. Encoded protein: CASSLVGAPGAFF.

The genes are TRBV27 and TRBJ2-7, with TRBD1 matching over 9 bases. The CDR3 has 14 residues. Germline CDR1 reads MNHEY; CDR2 reads SMNVEV (reference sequence). The ends lost 5 bases at V and 3 bases at J; junction bases unmatched: 5. DNA for the CDR3: TGTGCCAGCAGTCCGCAGACAGGGGGCTACGAGCAGTACTTC. This codes for CASSPQTGGYEQYF.

The V and J genes are TRBV5-1 and TRBJ2-3; 9 bases fit TRBD1. V dropped 4 bases and J dropped 1; count of bases not matched to a gene: 7. The germline V gene encodes CDR1 SGHRS and CDR2 YFSETQ. This CDR3 has 16 residues. CDR3 sequence reads: CASSEGQGSRTDTQYF. CDR3 DNA sequence: TGCGCCAGCAGCGAGGGACAGGGATCTCGCACAGATACGCAGTATTTT.

The gene calls are TRBV5-1 and TRBJ2-7; the D gene could be TRBD1 or TRBD2 (6 bases each). The CDR3 is made up of 13 amino acids. V gave up 2 bases and J gave up 6 bases, with 12 bases separating them. Germline V CDR1 and CDR2: SGHRS, YFSETQ. The CDR3 bases are TGCGCCAGCAGCTTTTTTGGGGGGCGCGAGCAGTACTTC. Its protein product is CASSFFGGREQYF.